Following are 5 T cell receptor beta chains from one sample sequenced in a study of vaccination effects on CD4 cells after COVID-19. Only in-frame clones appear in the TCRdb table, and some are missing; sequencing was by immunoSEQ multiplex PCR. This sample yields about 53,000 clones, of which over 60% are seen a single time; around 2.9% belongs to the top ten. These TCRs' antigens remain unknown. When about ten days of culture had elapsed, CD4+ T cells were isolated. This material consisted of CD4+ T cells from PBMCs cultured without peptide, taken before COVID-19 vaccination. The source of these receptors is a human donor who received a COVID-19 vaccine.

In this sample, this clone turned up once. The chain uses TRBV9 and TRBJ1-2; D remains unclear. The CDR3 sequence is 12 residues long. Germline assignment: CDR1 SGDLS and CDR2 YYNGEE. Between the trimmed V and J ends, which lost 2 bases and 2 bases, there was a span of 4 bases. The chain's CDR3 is CASSVGNYGYTF. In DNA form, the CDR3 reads TGTGCCAGCAGCGTCGGAAACTATGGCTACACCTTC.

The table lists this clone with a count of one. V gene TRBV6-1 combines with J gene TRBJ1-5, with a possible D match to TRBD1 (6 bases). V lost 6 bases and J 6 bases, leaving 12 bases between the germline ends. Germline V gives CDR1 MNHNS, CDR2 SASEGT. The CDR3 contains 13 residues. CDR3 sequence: CASSTTGIQPQHF. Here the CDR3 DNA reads TGTGCCAGCAGCACAACAGGGATTCAGCCCCAGCATTTT.

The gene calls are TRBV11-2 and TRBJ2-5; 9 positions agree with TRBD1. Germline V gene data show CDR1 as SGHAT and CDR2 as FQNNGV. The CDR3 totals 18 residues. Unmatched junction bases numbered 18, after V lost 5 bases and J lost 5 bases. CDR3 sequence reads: CASSLGGMTGGSRETQYF. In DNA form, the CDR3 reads TGTGCCAGCAGCCTCGGGGGGATGACAGGGGGGAGTAGGGAGACCCAGTACTTC.

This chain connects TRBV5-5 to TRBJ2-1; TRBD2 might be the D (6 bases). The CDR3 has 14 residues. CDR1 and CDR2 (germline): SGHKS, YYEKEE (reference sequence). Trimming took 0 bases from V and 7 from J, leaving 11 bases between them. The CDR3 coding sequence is TGTGCCAGCAGCTTGGAAGGGACTCGAAATGAGCAGTTCTTC. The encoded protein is CASSLEGTRNEQFF.

CDR3 sequence: CASSSGGVGYTF. The CDR3 coding sequence is TGTGCCAGCAGTTCCGGGGGGGTTGGCTACACCTTC. V and J are TRBV28 and TRBJ1-2; TRBD1 is a possible D gene (5 bases). The V and J ends lost 4 bases and 7 bases respectively, with 10 bases between them. The germline V gene has CDR1 MDHEN and CDR2 SYDVKM. The CDR3 contains 12 residues.